These 28 T cell receptor beta chains share one sample of origin, sequenced in a study of T cells in Graves' hyperthyroidism and ophthalmopathy. The CDR3 regions of TCR beta were amplified from RNA transcripts. The HTBI set primed first-round TCR CDR3 RT-PCR. TCRdb recomputed calls from the multiplex PCR reads with MiXCR, one row per CDR3 protein. The sample holds approximately 700,000 distinct CDR3 sequences, about 17% seen once. The source material was blood. Receptor source: a man between 18 and 29 years old with Graves' hyperthyroidism.

This clonotype came up a few times. The V and J genes are TRBV5-8 and TRBJ2-1, with a weak D call TRBD2 (6 bases). This CDR3 has 15 residues. Between the trimmed V and J ends, which lost 4 bases and 10 bases, there was a span of 21 bases. The germline V gene encodes CDR1 SGHTS and CDR2 YDEGEE. This chain's CDR3 is CASSPASGLPGEQFF. As DNA, the CDR3 is TGTGCCAGCAGCCCCGCCTCGGGACTCCCTGGGGAGCAGTTCTTC.

The J gene is TRBJ2-1, the V gene TRBV7-8; 14 bases line up with TRBD2. This CDR3 region has 14 residues. CDR1 is SGHVS and CDR2 is FQNEAQ in the germline V gene. Losses at the gene ends were 1 base for V and 14 bases for J; bases not matched to a gene: 4. DNA of the CDR3: TGTGCCAGCAGCTTAGGACTAGCGGGAGGGCCGGAGTTCTTC. Translation gives CASSLGLAGGPEFF.

This clonotype has a handful of counts. The CDR3 spells CSANPSRDSTDTQYF. CDR3 sequence (DNA): TGCAGTGCTAACCCATCCAGGGATAGCACAGATACGCAGTATTTT. V gene TRBV20-1 combines with J gene TRBJ2-3, with D perhaps TRBD1 (5 bases). There are 15 residues in the CDR3. Trimming removed 4 bases at V and 0 bases at J, with 14 bases between. Germline loops: CDR1 DFQATT, CDR2 SNEGSKA (reference sequence).

This chain connects TRBV3-1 to TRBJ1-1; 9 nucleotides agree with TRBD1. This CDR3 is 15 amino acids long. Germline V gene data show CDR1 as LGHDT and CDR2 as YNNKEL (reference sequence). Trimming took 3 bases from V and 1 from J; bases not matched to a gene: 3. CDR3 loop: CASSQGTGRNTEAFF. The CDR3 DNA reads TGTGCCAGCAGCCAGGGGACAGGGAGGAACACTGAAGCTTTCTTT.

For this clonotype: Compared with germline, one end of the junction differs, possibly owing to a read error. CDR3 nucleotide sequence: TGTACCAGCAGCGAGAAGCGGCGAGACAATGAGCAGTTCTTC. This sequence encodes CTSSEKRRDNEQFF. This chain links TRBV7-9 with TRBJ2-1; maybe TRBD2 (5 bases). Germline CDR1 reads SEHNR; CDR2 reads FQNEAQ (reference sequence). The CDR3 extends over 14 amino acids.

This clonotype was seen ten or more times. V is TRBV7-3 and J is TRBJ2-3; D is possibly TRBD1 or TRBD2 (5 bases each). From germline, CDR1 is SGHTA and CDR2 FQGTGA. The V end lost 5 bases, the J end lost 5 bases, and 23 bases lay between the germline ends. The CDR3 consists of 17 residues. The CDR3 region has the DNA TGTGCCAGCAGCCCAACCCCCCTTCGGGGCTTGGAAGATACGCAGTATTTT. This codes for CASSPTPLRGLEDTQYF.

The genes are TRBV7-9 and TRBJ2-3, with 12 bases identical to TRBD2. The CDR3 spans 15 residues. Trimming took 7 bases from V and 5 from J; bases not matched to a gene: 7. Germline CDR1 reads SEHNR; CDR2 reads FQNEAQ (reference sequence). The CDR3 DNA follows: TGTGCCAGCAACCCTAGCGGGAGGGCCATAGATACGCAGTATTTT. Translation gives CASNPSGRAIDTQYF. Filled out from reference TRBV7-9 and TRBJ2-3, the complete variable domain reads DTGVSQNPRHKITKRGQNVTFRCDPISEHNRLYWYRQTLGQGPEFLTYFQNEAQLEKSRLLSDRFSAERPKGSFSTLEIQRTEQGDSAMYLCASNPSGRAIDTQYFGPGTRLTVL.

This clonotype occurred many times. The J gene is TRBJ2-5, the V gene TRBV18; 8 nucleotides match TRBD1. After removal of 8 bases from V and 2 bases from J, the junction contained 7 bases not matched to a gene. The germline CDR1 and CDR2 sequences are KGHSH and LQKENI. The CDR3 has 14 amino acids. As DNA, the CDR3 is TGTGCCAGCGCGAGGGACAGGTTGCAAGAGACCCAGTACTTC. Encoded protein: CASARDRLQETQYF.

This clonotype was found a few times. The rearrangement joins TRBV24-1 to TRBJ1-4; D is unresolved. V lost 0 bases and J 7 bases, leaving 2 bases between the germline ends. The germline CDR1 and CDR2 sequences are KGHDR and SFDVKD. The CDR3 loop spans 12 amino acids. Here the CDR3 reads CATSDLSEKLFF. The CDR3 DNA sequence: TGTGCCACCAGTGATTTGAGTGAAAAACTGTTTTTT.

This clonotype was seen a handful of times. The chain recombines TRBV5-4 with TRBJ2-3, with D possibly being TRBD2 (5 bases). CDR1 is SGHNT and CDR2 is YYREEE in the germline V gene (reference sequence). The CDR3 has 16 amino acids. Trimming cost V 0 bases and J 0 bases, with 11 bases left between them. The CDR3 region has the DNA TGTGCCAGCAGCTTGGTAACGGGATCTAGCACAGATACGCAGTATTTT. Translated: CASSLVTGSSTDTQYF.

This clonotype turned up a few times. This chain links TRBV20-1 with TRBJ2-1; 7 bases align to TRBD2. The junction had 7 bases not matched to a gene; V was cut back by 5 bases and J by 6 bases. The CDR3 length is 13 residues. Germline V gene sequence: CDR1 DFQATT, CDR2 SNEGSKA (reference sequence). This CDR3 is CSALAGEVNEQFF. Here the CDR3 DNA reads TGCAGTGCTTTGGCGGGAGAAGTCAATGAGCAGTTCTTC.

This chain joins TRBV20-1 and TRBJ1-4; D unresolved. The CDR3 sequence is 15 residues long. V was trimmed by 1 base and J by 6 bases, leaving 15 bases between them. Germline CDR1 DFQATT, CDR2 SNEGSKA (reference sequence). Written as DNA, the CDR3 is TGCAGTGCTAGAGCTGAGACGGTAGGGTATGAAAAACTGTTTTTT. Its translation: CSARAETVGYEKLFF.

This clonotype was seen a few times. The chain carries TRBV28 and TRBJ1-6, with D perhaps TRBD1 (5 bases). Trimming left V 5 bases short and J 3 bases short, with 14 bases between. The V gene's germline CDR1 is MDHEN and CDR2 SYDVKM. The CDR3 has 16 amino acids. CDR3 DNA: TGTGCCAGCAGTCCGACCCCCACAGGCTATAATTCACCCCTCCACTTT. The encoded protein is CASSPTPTGYNSPLHF.

This clonotype was picked up many times. The rearrangement joins TRBV30 to TRBJ2-1, with D unclear. V dropped 0 bases and J dropped 4 bases, with 4 bases sitting between them. Germline loops: CDR1 GTSNPN, CDR2 SVGIG (reference sequence). This CDR3 is 12 amino acids long. As DNA, the CDR3 is TGTGCCTGGAGTGTGGGATACAATGAGCAGTTCTTC. It encodes CAWSVGYNEQFF.

This clonotype was counted at least ten times. The chain links TRBV30 to TRBJ2-3, with D uncertain. Germline-derived CDR1 and CDR2 are GTSNPN and SVGIG (reference sequence). Trimming stripped 2 bases from V and 0 bases from J, with 6 bases between. This CDR3 has 13 residues. Here the CDR3 reads CAWSKASTDTQYF. CDR3 bases: TGTGCCTGGAGTAAAGCTAGCACAGATACGCAGTATTTT.

This clonotype was counted at least ten times. The rearrangement links TRBV11-1 to TRBJ1-1; D not certain. Trimming shortened V by 3 bases and J by 5 bases, and 19 bases separated the two germline ends. Germline V gene data show CDR1 as SGHAT and CDR2 as FQDESV (reference sequence). This CDR3 has 16 residues. The CDR3 loop is CASSFLGGEVGTEAFF. The CDR3 DNA follows: TGTGCCAGCAGCTTTCTGGGAGGCGAAGTTGGGACTGAAGCTTTCTTT.

This sequence joins TRBV27 and TRBJ2-2; D remains unclear. CDR3 length equals 14 residues. The V end was cut by 8 bases, the J end by 4 bases, with 14 bases between. Germline CDR1 reads MNHEY; CDR2 reads SMNVEV (reference sequence). This CDR3 is CASSVLERTGELFF. The CDR3 coding sequence is TGTGCCAGCTCAGTTTTGGAGCGCACCGGGGAGCTGTTTTTT.

There are many counts of this clonotype. The chain uses TRBV7-2 and TRBJ1-5; no definite D call. The CDR3 contains 13 residues. With 0 bases removed from V and 5 bases from J, the gap between germline ends came to 5 bases. In germline, CDR1 is SGHTA, CDR2 FQGNSA. This CDR3 reads CASSLASYQPQHF. Here the CDR3 DNA reads TGTGCCAGCAGCTTAGCCAGTTATCAGCCCCAGCATTTT.

This clonotype was picked up a small number of times. V and J are TRBV18 and TRBJ1-1; unclear D gene. V lost 1 base and J lost 4, with 16 bases in between. The CDR3 loop spans 16 amino acids. CDR1 and CDR2 from the germline V gene are KGHSH and LQKENI. CDR3 nucleotides: TGTGCCAGCTCACCACGGTATGTGGGCGACGGCACTGAAGCTTTCTTT. This sequence encodes CASSPRYVGDGTEAFF.

This clonotype was recorded a few times. The chain has TRBV6-1 and TRBJ2-6; the D gene is possibly TRBD2 (5 bases). CDR3 size: 16 residues. From germline, CDR1 is MNHNS and CDR2 SASEGT. With 5 bases removed from V and 0 bases from J, the gap between germline ends came to 11 bases. The CDR3 DNA is TGTGCCAGCAGTTCCTATGGGAGCTCTGGGGCCAACGTCCTGACTTTC. Protein sequence: CASSSYGSSGANVLTF.

The chain joins TRBV6-1 to TRBJ2-7, with TRBD1 matching over 9 bases. This CDR3 contains 16 residues. V shed 8 bases and J 0 bases; nucleotides not matched to a gene: 11. Germline-derived CDR1 and CDR2 are MNHNS and SASEGT. The CDR3: CASSLPRDRASYEQYF. DNA for the CDR3: TGTGCCAGCTCCCTTCCTCGGGACAGGGCCTCCTACGAGCAGTACTTC.

This clonotype was observed at least ten times. The chain recombines TRBV18 with TRBJ2-7; TRBD1 matches 7 bases. Germline CDR1 and CDR2: KGHSH and LQKENI. There are 15 residues in the CDR3. The J segment lost 1 base and the V segment lost 8 bases, leaving 11 bases of the junction unmatched. CDR3 loop: CASKPQQGPSYEQYF. The DNA for the CDR3 is TGTGCCAGCAAACCACAACAGGGGCCGTCCTACGAGCAGTACTTC.

This clonotype showed up many times. The chain uses TRBV7-3 and TRBJ2-3, with D perhaps matching TRBD1 or TRBD2 (5 bases each). Deletions cut 5 bases from V and 8 bases from J, with 23 bases between. Germline V gives CDR1 SGHTA, CDR2 FQGTGA. The CDR3 extends over 16 amino acids. Written as DNA, the CDR3 is TGTGCCAGCAGCCCACGGGGACCCTTAGGTGGGGGTACGCAGTATTTT. This sequence encodes CASSPRGPLGGGTQYF.

The chain uses TRBV9 and TRBJ2-5; 10 bases map to TRBD2. Germline trimming cut 0 bases from V and 4 bases from J; bases unmatched to any gene: 6. The CDR3 length is 16 residues. Germline assignment: CDR1 SGDLS and CDR2 YYNGEE. Here the CDR3 reads CASSVGPGLASETQYF. DNA of the CDR3: TGTGCCAGCAGCGTAGGACCGGGACTAGCGTCAGAGACCCAGTACTTC.

This chain connects TRBV10-1 to TRBJ2-1; TRBD2 agrees at 12 bases. The length of the CDR3 is 18 residues. Germline V gives CDR1 WNHNN, CDR2 SYGVQD (reference sequence). The trim removed 3 bases at V and 6 bases at J, leaving 12 bases unmatched. The CDR3 reads CASSDVYPGLAGPNEQFF. CDR3 nucleotide sequence: TGCGCCAGCAGTGACGTCTATCCGGGACTAGCGGGCCCCAATGAGCAGTTCTTC.

On this clonotype itself: Given a much more abundant clone one base away, this may be a read error. The chain recombines TRBV12-3 or TRBV12-4 with TRBJ2-4; perhaps TRBD2 as D (7 bases). V was trimmed by 5 bases and J by 8 bases, leaving 16 bases between them. This CDR3 contains 14 residues. CDR3 region: CASSLLGGGDIQYF. The DNA of the CDR3 is TGTGCCAGCAGTCTCTTGGGAGGGGGAGACATTCAGTACTTC.

This clonotype appeared a few times. The gene calls are TRBV29-1 and TRBJ1-2; 7 bases match TRBD1. The junction had 9 bases not matched to a gene; V was cut back by 7 bases and J by 4 bases. Germline V gene sequence: CDR1 SQVTM, CDR2 ANQGSEA. This CDR3 is built from 13 residues. Here the CDR3 DNA reads TGCAGCGCTTTGACAGGGTCGGGCTATGGCTACACCTTC. This gives the protein CSALTGSGYGYTF.

This chain joins TRBV6-1 and TRBJ1-2; TRBD1 matches at 10 bases. The germline gives CDR1 MNHNS, CDR2 SASEGT. Trimming at V came to 7 bases and at J to 8 bases, leaving 10 bases not matched to a gene. The CDR3 is 14 amino acids. In DNA form, the CDR3 reads TGTGCCAGCACCTGGACAGGGGGAAGTGGAGGCTACACCTTC. Its translation: CASTWTGGSGGYTF.